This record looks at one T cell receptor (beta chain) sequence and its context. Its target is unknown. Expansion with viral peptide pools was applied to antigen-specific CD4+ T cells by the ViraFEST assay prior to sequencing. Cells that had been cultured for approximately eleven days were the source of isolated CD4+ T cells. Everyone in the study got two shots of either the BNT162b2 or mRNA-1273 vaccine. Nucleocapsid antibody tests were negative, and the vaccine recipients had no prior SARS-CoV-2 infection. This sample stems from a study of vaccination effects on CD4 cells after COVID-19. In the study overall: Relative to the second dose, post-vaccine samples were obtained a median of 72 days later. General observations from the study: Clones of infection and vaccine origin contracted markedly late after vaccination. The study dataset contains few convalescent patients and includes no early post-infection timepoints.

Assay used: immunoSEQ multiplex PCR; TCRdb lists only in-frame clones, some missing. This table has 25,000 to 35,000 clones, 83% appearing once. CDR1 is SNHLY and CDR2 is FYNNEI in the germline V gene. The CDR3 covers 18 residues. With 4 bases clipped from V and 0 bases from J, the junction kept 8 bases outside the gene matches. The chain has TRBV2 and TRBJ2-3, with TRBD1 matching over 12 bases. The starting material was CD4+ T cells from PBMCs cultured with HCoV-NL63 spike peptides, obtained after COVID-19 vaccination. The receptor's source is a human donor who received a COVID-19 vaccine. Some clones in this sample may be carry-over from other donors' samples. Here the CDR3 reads CASSATVGQGASTDTQYF. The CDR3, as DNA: TGTGCCAGCAGTGCCACCGTGGGACAGGGGGCAAGCACAGATACGCAGTATTTT.